These T cell receptor beta chains were read from a single sample in a study of T cells in Graves' hyperthyroidism and ophthalmopathy. Using its own MiXCR run on the multiplex PCR reads, TCRdb lists one record per CDR3 protein. This table holds fewer than 650,000 distinct CDR3 sequences, 40% to 50% found once. Sequenced material: peripheral blood or thyroid tissue (not recorded which). These receptors all stem from an adult woman with Graves' disease, either hyperthyroidism or ophthalmopathy (not recorded which). Both conserved end residues are part of each CDR3. A D gene is named only where the DNA matches it firmly. Not all rows give a size; the values are once, few, many and, for expanded clones, a class.

>TRBJ1-2|-|-|TRBV7-8
TGTGCCAGCAGCCTAACGGGCGGAGGTGTGGGGTTCTATGGCTACACCTTC
CASSLTGGGVGFYGYTF
>TRBJ2-7|many|TRBD1|TRBV7-2
TGTGCCAGCAGCTCTGGACAGGGGGCGATCCTACCCTACGAGCAGTACTTC
CASSSGQGAILPYEQYF
>TRBJ1-4|-|TRBD1|TRBV2
TGTGCCAGCAGTGTAGGGGGCGCGGATAATGAGAAACTGTTTTTT
CASSVGGADNEKLFF
>TRBJ1-2|-|-|TRBV2
TGTGCCAGCATCCAGGAGGGGAACTATGGCTACACCTTC
CASIQEGNYGYTF
>TRBJ2-7|many|TRBD1|TRBV10-2
TGCGCCAGCAGTGATATAGGGGGACAGGGTCTCTACGAGCAGTACTTC
CASSDIGGQGLYEQYF
>TRBJ2-5|-|-|TRBV7-8
TGTGCCAGCAGCTTAGCAGGCGTAGGGTTTGGGCAGCCCCAGTACTTC
CASSLAGVGFGQPQYF
>TRBJ2-7|-|-|TRBV9
TGTGCCAGCAGCGTAGAACCAGCGAAAGAGCAGTACTTC
CASSVEPAKEQYF
>TRBJ2-7|few|-|TRBV15
TGTGCCACCAGCAGAGATCACGACAGCCTCGAGCAGTACTTC
CATSRDHDSLEQYF
>TRBJ2-2|-|-|TRBV7-9
TGTGCCAGCAGCTTAGCGAGGGCCAGCGCCGGGGAGCTGTTTTTT
CASSLARASAGELFF
>TRBJ1-2|few|-|TRBV7-9
TGTGCCAGCAGCATACAGGGTATCTATGGCTACACCTTC
CASSIQGIYGYTF
>TRBJ1-1|many|TRBD1|TRBV20-1
TGCAGTGCGCCTAAGTCAGGGGGCAGGAACACTGAAGCTTTCTTT
CSAPKSGGRNTEAFF
>TRBJ2-6|once|-|TRBV2
TGTGCCAGCATTGAGGACCCCGGGGGCTCTGGGGCCAACGTCCTGACTTTC
CASIEDPGGSGANVLTF
>TRBJ1-2|-|-|TRBV7-9
TGTGCCAGCAGCCAGGCTGACTTCGCTAACTATGGCTACACCTTC
CASSQADFANYGYTF
>TRBJ1-6|few|-|TRBV10-3
TGTGCCATCAGTGAGAGCTCCTATAATTCACCCCTCCACTTT
CAISESSYNSPLHF
>TRBJ1-1|few|-|TRBV29-1
TGCAGCGTTGTACAGGGAGGATCGGAAGCTTTCTTT
CSVVQGGSEAFF
>TRBJ2-2|-|-|TRBV12-3/TRBV12-4
TGTGCCACCGCAACAGTGAACACCGGGGAGCTGTTTTTT
CATATVNTGELFF
>TRBJ2-5|-|-|TRBV7-9
TGTGCCAGCAGCTCCATCGGGGAGACCCAGTACTTC
CASSSIGETQYF
>TRBJ1-2|-|-|TRBV29-1
TGCAGCGTCCCGGGACATTTCTCCCATGGCTACACCTTC
CSVPGHFSHGYTF
>TRBJ1-6|-|-|TRBV10-3
TGTGCCATCAGTCGCTTAGAGGGTTTT
CAISRLEGF
>TRBJ1-4|many|TRBD1|TRBV14
TGTGCCAGCAGCCAAGATGTCCCTGACAGGGAATCAAATGAAAAACTGTTTTTT
CASSQDVPDRESNEKLFF
>TRBJ2-7|many|-|TRBV19
TGTGCCAGTAGTATTGACAGATCCTACGAGCAGTACTTC
CASSIDRSYEQYF
>TRBJ2-2|many|TRBD1|TRBV7-3
TGTGCCAGCAGCCACAGGGGGCCCACAGACACCGGGGAGCTGTTTTTT
CASSHRGPTDTGELFF
>TRBJ2-3|once|-|TRBV5-4
TGTGCCAGCAGCTTGGGGGCAGAGAACACAGATACGCAGTATTTT
CASSLGAENTDTQYF
>TRBJ2-2|-|-|TRBV5-8
TGTGCCAGCAGCTTGGCAGGGGCGCCCACCGGGGAGCTGTTTTTT
CASSLAGAPTGELFF
>TRBJ2-7|-|-|TRBV7-2
TGTGCCAGCAGCTTAGCGCTGGGGGCCTACGAGCAGTACTTC
CASSLALGAYEQYF
>TRBJ2-5|few|TRBD2|TRBV20-1
TGCAGTGCTAGAGTTGGGAAGAGGACTAGCGGGAGGGCCGCTTTAGAGACCCAGTACTTC
CSARVGKRTSGRAALETQYF
>TRBJ2-2|few|-|TRBV2
TGTGCCAGCAGTTGGCAGGGGTCGAACACCGGGGAGCTGTTTTTT
CASSWQGSNTGELFF
>TRBJ1-4|-|-|TRBV29-1
TGCAGCGTTGGTTTTGATGAAAAACTGTTTTTT
CSVGFDEKLFF
>TRBJ1-2|-|-|TRBV7-9
TGTGCCAGCAGCTTCCTGGGACAAGCGTTTTTGGGCTACACCTTC
CASSFLGQAFLGYTF
>TRBJ1-3|-|-|TRBV2
TGTGCCAGCAGTGGACTTAACGGGGGCTCTGGAAACACCATATATTTT
CASSGLNGGSGNTIYF
>TRBJ1-2|few|-|TRBV9
TGTGCCAGCAGCGTACATGGCTACACCTTC
CASSVHGYTF
>TRBJ2-6|-|-|TRBV25-1
TGTGCCAGCAGCCCCTGGAGCTCTGGGGCCAACGTCCTGACTTTC
CASSPWSSGANVLTF
>TRBJ1-5|-|-|TRBV29-1
TGCAGCGTTGGATCCCAGCCCCAGCATTTT
CSVGSQPQHF
>TRBJ1-1|-|TRBD1|TRBV6-6
TGTGCCAGCAGTTGGACAGGGATCGATGCTTTCTTT
CASSWTGIDAFF
>TRBJ2-7|few|TRBD1|TRBV28
TGTGCCAGCAGTTTATCGGGACAGGCCCGCTACGAGCAGTACTTC
CASSLSGQARYEQYF
>TRBJ1-1|-|-|TRBV12-3/TRBV12-4
TGTGCCAGCAGTGGGAGCTTTGAAGCTTTCTTT
CASSGSFEAFF